This TCR beta chain was profiled in a study of T cells in Graves' hyperthyroidism and ophthalmopathy. The table lists this clonotype with a few counts. Researchers took RNA transcripts and amplified the TCR beta CDR3 regions from them. A first-round RT-PCR of the TCR CDR3 used the HTBI primer set. TCRdb passed the multiplex PCR reads through MiXCR, listing each CDR3 protein once. The table has more than 500,000 distinct CDR3 sequences, about 16% seen once. This CDR3 is built from 17 residues. Germline V gene sequence: CDR1 MNHEY, CDR2 SVGEGT. With V trimmed by 0 bases and J by 5 bases, 9 bases remained unmatched.

The sample consisted of blood. The sequence was collected from a woman in her 30s with Graves' ophthalmopathy. The V call is TRBV6-2 or TRBV6-3, the J call TRBJ2-3, with TRBD2 matching 9 bases. CDR3 in DNA: TGTGCCAGCAGTTACTCCGGACTAGCGCCAGTGGGAGATACGCAGTATTTT. This sequence encodes CASSYSGLAPVGDTQYF.